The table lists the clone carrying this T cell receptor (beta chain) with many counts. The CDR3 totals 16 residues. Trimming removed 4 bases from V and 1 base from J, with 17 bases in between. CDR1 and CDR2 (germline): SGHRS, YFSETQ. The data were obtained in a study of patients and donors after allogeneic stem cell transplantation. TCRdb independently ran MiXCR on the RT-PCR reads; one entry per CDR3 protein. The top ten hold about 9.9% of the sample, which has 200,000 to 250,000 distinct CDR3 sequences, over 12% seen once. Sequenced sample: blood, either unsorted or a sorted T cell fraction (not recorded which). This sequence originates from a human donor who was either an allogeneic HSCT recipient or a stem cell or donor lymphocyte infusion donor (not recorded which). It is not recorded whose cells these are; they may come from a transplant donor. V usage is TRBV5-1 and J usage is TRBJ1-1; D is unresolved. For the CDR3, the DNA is TGCGCCAGCAGCCCCCTTCTTGTCGGGCAGAACACTGAAGCTTTCTTT. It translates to CASSPLLVGQNTEAFF.